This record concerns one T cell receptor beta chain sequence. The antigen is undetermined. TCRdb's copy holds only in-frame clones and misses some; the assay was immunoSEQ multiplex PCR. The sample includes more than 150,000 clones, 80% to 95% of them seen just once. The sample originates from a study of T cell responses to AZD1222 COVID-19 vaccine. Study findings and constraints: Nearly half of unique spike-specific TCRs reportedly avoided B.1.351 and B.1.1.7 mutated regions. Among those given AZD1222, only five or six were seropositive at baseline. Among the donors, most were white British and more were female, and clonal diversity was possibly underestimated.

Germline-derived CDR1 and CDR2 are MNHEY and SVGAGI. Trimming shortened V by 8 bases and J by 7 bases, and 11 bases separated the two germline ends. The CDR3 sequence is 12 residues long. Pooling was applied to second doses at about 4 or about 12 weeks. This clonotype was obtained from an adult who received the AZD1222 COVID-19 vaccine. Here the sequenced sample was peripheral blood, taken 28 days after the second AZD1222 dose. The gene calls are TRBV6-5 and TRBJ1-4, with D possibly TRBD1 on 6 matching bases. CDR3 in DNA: TGTGCCAGCGGGGGGCTCGGTGAAAAACTGTTTTTT. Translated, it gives CASGGLGEKLFF.